Presented here are 22 T cell receptor beta chains from one specimen sequenced in a study of blood T cell repertoires in COVID-19. Assay: immunoSEQ multiplex PCR; the TCRdb copy retains only in-frame clones and omits some. The sample includes some 380,000 clones, 88% of them seen just once. The sequencing input was PBMCs or T cells enriched from blood (not recorded which). The receptors come from a woman in her forties with acute COVID-19.

CDR3 nucleotide sequence: TGTGCCAGCAGCAAAAAAGGGTTACAGGGTGGCTACACCTTC. As protein: CASSKKGLQGGYTF. The rearrangement links TRBV3-1 (or the pseudogene TRBV3-2) to TRBJ1-2; D possibly corresponds to TRBD1 (6 bases). V lost 5 bases to trimming and J lost 7 bases, with 17 bases between them. The CDR3 sequence is 14 residues long. The germline V gene encodes CDR1 LGHDT and CDR2 YNNKEL (reference sequence).

This clone was recorded only once. V and J are TRBV4-1 and TRBJ2-3; 11 bases fit TRBD2. The trim removed 4 bases at V and 6 bases at J, leaving 6 bases unmatched. The germline gives CDR1 MGHRA, CDR2 YSYEKL. This CDR3 contains 15 residues. The CDR3 DNA reads TGCGCCAGCAGCCGAATAGCGGGGGGGCCCGATACGCAGTATTTT. Its translation: CASSRIAGGPDTQYF.

The chain combines TRBV6-5 with TRBJ1-1; D unresolved. Germline CDR1 is MNHEY and CDR2 is SVGAGI. The CDR3 sequence is 11 residues long. Trimming left V 6 bases short and J 5 bases short, with 7 bases between. CDR3 coding DNA: TGTGCCAGCAGACATCGTACTGAAGCTTTCTTT. Translating gives CASRHRTEAFF.

This clone was observed a single time. The genes are TRBV6-5 and TRBJ2-7; 7 bases fit TRBD1. Germline lookup yields CDR1 MNHEY and CDR2 SVGAGI. The J segment lost 5 bases and the V segment lost 6 bases, leaving 13 bases of the junction unmatched. The CDR3 length is 15 residues. The CDR3 DNA sequence: TGTGCCAGCAGAAACCGGGACAGTGCCCCCCACGAGCAGTACTTC. Translating it yields CASRNRDSAPHEQYF.

This chain connects TRBV18 to TRBJ2-4; D is possibly TRBD1 (6 bases). CDR1 is KGHSH, CDR2 LQKENI, per germline. Trimming stripped 5 bases from V and 3 bases from J, with 8 bases between. This CDR3 is 13 amino acids long. This CDR3 reads CASSEDSKNIQYF. The CDR3 region has the DNA TGTGCCAGCTCAGAGGACAGCAAAAACATTCAGTACTTC.

The V and J genes are TRBV24-1 and TRBJ2-4; 8 bases agree with TRBD1. With V trimmed by 3 bases and J by 9 bases, 12 bases remained unmatched. This CDR3 spans 16 amino acids. Germline V gene sequence: CDR1 KGHDR, CDR2 SFDVKD. The CDR3 spells CATSDPPGQGRGIQYF. CDR3 nucleotide sequence: TGTGCCACCAGTGATCCCCCCGGACAGGGCAGGGGCATTCAGTACTTC.

This clone has more than one count but fewer than ten. This rearrangement joins TRBV19 to TRBJ2-1; 8 bases match TRBD1. Germline V gene data show CDR1 as LNHDA and CDR2 as SQIVND (reference sequence). This CDR3 comprises 14 residues. The trim removed 10 bases at V and 0 bases at J, leaving 5 bases unmatched. Written as DNA, the CDR3 is TGTGCCACTGGACAGGGCTTCTCCTACAATGAGCAGTTCTTC. The encoded protein is CATGQGFSYNEQFF.

The chain has TRBV9 and TRBJ2-7; D remains ambiguous. The CDR3 loop spans 13 amino acids. Germline V gene sequence: CDR1 SGDLS, CDR2 YYNGEE. The ends were cut back, 0 bases at V and 6 bases at J, with 10 bases in the middle. Written as DNA, the CDR3 is TGTGCCAGCAGCGTAGACCCAAGAGGCGAGCAGTACTTC. Translated, it gives CASSVDPRGEQYF.

The chain links TRBV29-1 to TRBJ1-1; TRBD1 agrees at 7 bases. The V gene's germline CDR1 is SQVTM and CDR2 ANQGSEA. V was clipped by 0 bases and J by 5 bases; unmatched bases: 6. CDR3 length: 14 residues. CDR3: CSVEETGDGTEAFF. The CDR3 region has the DNA TGCAGCGTTGAAGAAACAGGGGATGGGACTGAAGCTTTCTTT.

This chain links TRBV19 with TRBJ2-2; D possibly corresponds to TRBD1 (5 bases). The CDR3 extends over 13 amino acids. CDR1 is LNHDA and CDR2 is SQIVND in the germline V gene (reference sequence). Trimming removed 6 bases at V and 5 bases at J, with 10 bases between. The CDR3 DNA reads TGTGCCAGTAGGACAGATACTACCGGGGAGCTGTTTTTT. Protein: CASRTDTTGELFF. Combining the CDR3 with reference TRBV19 and TRBJ2-2 gives the whole variable domain DGGITQSPKYLFRKEGQNVTLSCEQNLNHDAMYWYRQDPGQGLRLIYYSQIVNDFQKGDIAEGYSVSREKKESFPLTVTSAQKNPTAFYLCASRTDTTGELFFGEGSRLTVL.

This sequence joins TRBV18 and TRBJ1-5; D is possibly TRBD1 (5 bases). Germline loops: CDR1 KGHSH, CDR2 LQKENI. The V gene lost 0 bases and the J gene lost 8 bases, with 5 bases spanning the gap. The CDR3 consists of 12 residues. This CDR3 is CASSPPGEPQHF. CDR3 in DNA: TGTGCCAGCTCACCACCAGGGGAGCCCCAGCATTTT.

The chain joins TRBV7-8 to TRBJ2-7, with D possibly TRBD2 on 6 matching bases. This CDR3 has 14 residues. CDR1 is SGHVS, CDR2 FQNEAQ, per germline. V shed 3 bases and J shed 5 bases, with 14 bases lying between them. CDR3 residues: CASSFRRTKDEQYF. Here the CDR3 DNA reads TGTGCCAGCAGCTTTCGAAGGACTAAAGACGAGCAGTACTTC.

V gene TRBV20-1 combines with J gene TRBJ1-4, with no clear D. The V gene lost 3 bases and the J gene lost 7 bases, with 6 bases spanning the gap. There are 11 residues in the CDR3. Germline V CDR1 and CDR2: DFQATT, SNEGSKA (reference sequence). The CDR3 region has the DNA TGCAGTGCTAGCACGGTTGAAAAACTGTTTTTT. Translating gives CSASTVEKLFF.

This sequence joins TRBV4-2 and TRBJ1-3; D uncertain. CDR3 size: 14 residues. V shed 3 bases and J shed 2 bases, with 8 bases lying between them. The germline gives CDR1 LGHNA, CDR2 YNFKEQ. CDR3 DNA: TGTGCCAGCAGCCAGTCGAGGCCTGGAAACACCATATATTTT. As protein: CASSQSRPGNTIYF.

The V and J genes are TRBV15 and TRBJ2-1, with 10 bases identical to TRBD2. J gave up 7 bases and V 5 bases, and 17 bases lay outside the gene matches. This CDR3 comprises 18 residues. Germline V gene lookup returns CDR1 LNHNV and CDR2 YYDKDF (reference sequence). This CDR3 is CATSPRGVAGGLRNEQFF. The CDR3 DNA sequence: TGTGCCACCAGCCCCCGGGGGGTAGCGGGGGGCCTAAGGAATGAGCAGTTCTTC.

This clone was seen a few times. The genes are TRBV30 and TRBJ1-2, with 10 nucleotides matching TRBD1. Germline V lookup: CDR1 GTSNPN, CDR2 SVGIG (reference sequence). CDR3 size: 14 residues. V was clipped by 4 bases and J by 8 bases; unmatched bases: 10. The DNA for the CDR3 is TGTGCCTGGATAAACACCGGGACAGGGGACGGCTACACCTTC. Translated, it gives CAWINTGTGDGYTF.

The V gene is TRBV30, the J gene TRBJ1-2; D uncertain. The CDR3 is 12 residues long. Germline values: CDR1 GTSNPN, CDR2 SVGIG (reference sequence). Trimming removed 2 bases from V and 11 bases from J, with 15 bases in between. CDR3 amino acids: CAWSPLPSRYTF. In DNA form, the CDR3 reads TGTGCCTGGAGTCCCCTCCCGTCGCGGTACACCTTC.

CDR3 region: CASQGVEGEKLFF. The CDR3 coding sequence is TGTGCCAGCCAAGGGGTGGAAGGGGAAAAACTGTTTTTT. V and J are TRBV12-3 or TRBV12-4 and TRBJ1-4, with D maybe TRBD1 (5 bases). V was shortened by 8 bases and J by 8 bases, with 15 bases between the two germline ends. The CDR3 runs 13 residues.

The CDR3 loop is CASSLVTGYPYEQYF. The CDR3, as DNA: TGTGCCAGCAGCTTGGTGACAGGCTACCCCTACGAGCAGTACTTC. The chain joins TRBV5-6 to TRBJ2-7; D perhaps matches TRBD1 (6 bases). The CDR3 consists of 15 residues. With 0 bases removed from V and 2 bases from J, the gap between germline ends came to 12 bases. Germline CDR1 is SGHDT and CDR2 is YYEEEE.

This chain joins TRBV29-1 and TRBJ1-2; D may be TRBD1 (6 bases). The CDR3 sequence is 12 residues long. The germline gives CDR1 SQVTM, CDR2 ANQGSEA. The V end was cut by 6 bases, the J end by 8 bases, with 16 bases between. The CDR3 nucleotides are TGCAGCGTCGCTGGTCGGACAGCCGGCTACACCTTC. Translation gives CSVAGRTAGYTF.

The rearrangement links TRBV24-1 to TRBJ2-3; D perhaps matches TRBD2 (5 bases). Germline V gene sequence: CDR1 KGHDR, CDR2 SFDVKD. The V end was cut by 3 bases, the J end by 4 bases, with 7 bases between. This CDR3 spans 13 amino acids. CDR3 region: CATSDVEADTQYF. CDR3 bases: TGTGCCACCAGTGATGTGGAGGCAGATACGCAGTATTTT.

CDR3 residues: CASSQRGTGGLEQYF. CDR3 coding DNA: TGTGCCAGCAGCCAGCGGGGGACAGGGGGCCTCGAGCAGTACTTC. The chain uses TRBV14 and TRBJ2-7; 12 nucleotides match TRBD1. The CDR3 loop spans 15 amino acids. The V and J ends lost 3 bases and 6 bases, in that order; junction bases with no gene match: 6. Germline CDR1 is SGHDN and CDR2 is FVKESK.